These 18 T cell receptor beta chains share one sample of origin, sequenced in a study of blood T cell repertoires in COVID-19. Generated by immunoSEQ multiplex PCR, the TCRdb table keeps only in-frame clones and is missing some. The sample gives around 400,000 clones, around 87% of which show up once; 2% to 2.5% is in the top ten. Sequencing was performed on peripheral blood. The receptors derive from a woman in her sixties with COVID-19, enrolled during active disease.

J is TRBJ2-7 and V is TRBV5-6; the D is unclear. The CDR3 totals 12 residues. Between the trimmed V and J ends, which lost 1 base and 6 bases, there was a span of 8 bases. CDR1 and CDR2 (germline): SGHDT, YYEEEE. CDR3 bases: TGTGCCAGCAGCTTGTCTCGGTCCGAGCAGTACTTC. Its translation: CASSLSRSEQYF.

The rearrangement joins TRBV7-8 to TRBJ2-2; no definite D call. With 8 bases removed from V and 4 bases from J, the gap between germline ends came to 8 bases. Germline V lookup: CDR1 SGHVS, CDR2 FQNEAQ. The CDR3 length is 12 residues. CDR3 nucleotides: TGTGCCAGCTGTTATATCACCGGGGAGCTGTTTTTT. It codes for CASCYITGELFF.

V is TRBV5-1 and J is TRBJ2-1; TRBD1 aligns across 8 bases. The length of the CDR3 is 16 residues. Germline V gives CDR1 SGHRS, CDR2 YFSETQ. The trim removed 0 bases at V and 7 bases at J, leaving 9 bases unmatched. The CDR3 nucleotides are TGCGCCAGCAGCTTGGCCGGACAGGGCCGACGGAATGAGCAGTTCTTC. It yields the protein CASSLAGQGRRNEQFF.

The V call is TRBV10-3, the J call TRBJ1-6; 9 bases are a match to TRBD1. V was clipped by 5 bases and J by 8 bases; unmatched bases: 1. Germline V gives CDR1 ENHRY, CDR2 SYGVKD. The CDR3 totals 13 residues. In nucleotides, the CDR3 is TGTGCCATCAGTCGGACAGGGGATTCACCCCTCCACTTT. It is translated as CAISRTGDSPLHF.

The gene calls are TRBV6-1 and TRBJ1-2; possibly TRBD1 for D (5 bases). The CDR3 runs 16 residues. The V end lost 4 bases, the J end lost 0 bases, and 15 bases lay between the germline ends. Germline V gene data show CDR1 as MNHNS and CDR2 as SASEGT. The CDR3 here is CASSGWAGTSNYGYTF. The CDR3 DNA reads as TGTGCCAGCAGTGGATGGGCTGGGACTTCTAACTATGGCTACACCTTC.

The J gene is TRBJ1-4, the V gene TRBV27; TRBD1 might be the D (5 bases). Germline V lookup: CDR1 MNHEY, CDR2 SMNVEV (reference sequence). The CDR3 runs to 13 residues. Trimming took 5 bases from V and 7 from J, leaving 11 bases between them. The DNA of the CDR3 is TGTGCCAGCAGTCCTCGGGGGGGTGAAAAACTGTTTTTT. It is translated as CASSPRGGEKLFF.

V usage is TRBV4-1 and J usage is TRBJ1-3; D perhaps matches TRBD1 (5 bases). The CDR3 loop spans 20 amino acids. Germline V gene sequence: CDR1 MGHRA, CDR2 YSYEKL. Trimming cost V 3 bases and J 3 bases, with 27 bases left between them. The CDR3 is CASSQDPGTDYLFLGNTIYF. DNA for the CDR3: TGCGCCAGCAGCCAGGATCCCGGGACGGACTACCTCTTCCTTGGAAACACCATATATTTT.

The J gene is TRBJ1-2, the V gene TRBV27; TRBD1 might be the D (5 bases). The germline V gene encodes CDR1 MNHEY and CDR2 SMNVEV (reference sequence). The CDR3 has 13 residues. The V gene lost 6 bases and the J gene lost 7 bases, with 15 bases spanning the gap. This CDR3 reads CASRDKGRLGYTF. The CDR3 DNA follows: TGTGCCAGCAGGGACAAGGGGCGGCTTGGCTACACCTTC.

The rearrangement joins TRBV6-5 to TRBJ2-4; 8 bases are shared with TRBD1. The CDR3 is made up of 15 amino acids. V trimming: 9 bases; J trimming: 0 bases; junction bases outside the gene matches: 7. The germline CDR1 and CDR2 sequences are MNHEY and SVGAGI. The CDR3 spells CASWDRLLAKNIQYF. CDR3 nucleotide sequence: TGTGCCAGTTGGGACAGGCTTCTAGCCAAAAACATTCAGTACTTC.

The chain is built from TRBV5-1 and TRBJ2-1; D is perhaps TRBD1 (7 bases). Trimming removed 0 bases at V and 8 bases at J, with 18 bases between. The V gene's germline CDR1 is SGHRS and CDR2 YFSETQ. The CDR3 runs to 16 residues. The CDR3 DNA reads as TGCGCCAGCAGCTTGGCCGCAAAGCAGGGGGGCTATGAGCAGTTCTTC. Translating it yields CASSLAAKQGGYEQFF.

The CDR3 DNA sequence: TGTGCCAGCAGCCCCGCCTGGACAGGGAATTCACCCCTCCACTTT. Its protein product is CASSPAWTGNSPLHF. The chain employs TRBV25-1 and TRBJ1-6; TRBD1 matches 8 bases. The germline gives CDR1 MGHDK, CDR2 SYGVNS. Unmatched junction bases numbered 8, after V lost 6 bases and J lost 7 bases. This CDR3 contains 15 residues.

This chain uses TRBV23-1 with TRBJ1-5; D remains unclear. TRBV23-1 is an open reading frame whose function is uncertain. Trimming stripped 1 base from V and 2 bases from J, with 12 bases between. This CDR3 spans 16 amino acids. The CDR3 protein is CASSQFPDSGNQPQHF. The CDR3 DNA is TGCGCCAGCAGTCAATTCCCGGACTCGGGCAATCAGCCCCAGCATTTT.

This clone has only one observation. This rearrangement joins TRBV24-1 to TRBJ1-2; a weak D match, TRBD1 (6 bases). The length of the CDR3 is 14 residues. The germline V and J ends were trimmed by 4 bases and 4 bases, with 12 bases remaining between them. CDR1 is KGHDR, CDR2 SFDVKD, per germline. The CDR3 region has the DNA TGTGCCACCAGTGACTCCCGCAGGGGCTATGGCTACACCTTC. This encodes CATSDSRRGYGYTF.

The chain has TRBV18 and TRBJ1-2; D is uncertain. This CDR3 comprises 13 residues. CDR1 and CDR2 (germline): KGHSH, LQKENI. Trimming shortened V by 0 bases and J by 8 bases, and 10 bases separated the two germline ends. CDR3 region: CASSPPLAGGYTF. The DNA for the CDR3 is TGTGCCAGCTCACCACCCCTGGCGGGAGGCTACACCTTC.

The chain recombines TRBV7-6 with TRBJ2-5, with 10 bases aligning to TRBD2. Germline V gene data show CDR1 as SGHVS and CDR2 as FNYEAQ. This CDR3 contains 15 residues. V lost 5 bases, J lost 5 bases, and 8 bases stayed unmatched. The CDR3 nucleotides read TGTGCCAGCAGCCCCCTAGCGGGGGTCATGGAGACCCAGTACTTC. It is translated as CASSPLAGVMETQYF.

The chain is built from TRBV4-2 and TRBJ1-5; D might be TRBD1 (6 bases). The germline V and J ends were trimmed by 7 bases and 8 bases, with 21 bases remaining between them. The CDR3 is 15 residues long. CDR1 LGHNA and CDR2 YNFKEQ come from the germline V gene. CDR3 region: CASNEAGGVSKPQHF. CDR3 nucleotides: TGTGCCAGCAACGAAGCGGGGGGCGTCTCGAAGCCCCAGCATTTT.

V usage is TRBV29-1 and J usage is TRBJ1-5; D possibly corresponds to TRBD1 (6 bases). The germline V gene encodes CDR1 SQVTM and CDR2 ANQGSEA. This CDR3 region has 13 residues. Trimming took 6 bases from V and 7 from J, leaving 16 bases between them. CDR3 nucleotides: TGCAGCGTGCAGTCGGTACAGGGACAGCCCCAGCATTTT. Protein product: CSVQSVQGQPQHF.

This chain links TRBV28 with TRBJ1-6; no reliable D call. Between the trimmed V and J ends, which lost 3 bases and 10 bases, there was a span of 7 bases. The length of the CDR3 is 12 residues. Germline V gene data show CDR1 as MDHEN and CDR2 as SYDVKM. DNA of the CDR3: TGTGCCAGCAGTTTGGAGGTCTCACCCCTCCACTTT. Protein product: CASSLEVSPLHF.